The next 29 T cell receptor beta chains were all read from a single sample in a study of healthy donors' naive CD4 and CD8 T cells. Each TCR library used 400 to 600 ng of total RNA and a linear amplification protocol. TCRdb passed the reads through MiXCR, listing each CDR3 protein once. In the table there are about 180,000 distinct CDR3 sequences, around 80% of which are singletons. What was sequenced was naive CD4+ and CD8+ T cells sorted from blood, pooled from several donors. The receptor source for this set is a pool of human donors in good health; the sample pools cells from several healthy donors.

The sample holds a few counts of this clonotype. V usage is TRBV29-1 and J usage is TRBJ2-1, with D unclear. The CDR3 totals 13 residues. Germline CDR1 is SQVTM and CDR2 is ANQGSEA. V was shortened by 6 bases and J by 4 bases, with 13 bases between the two germline ends. As DNA, the CDR3 is TGCAGCGTGAACCTGGACCAATACAATGAGCAGTTCTTC. Translation gives CSVNLDQYNEQFF.

The sample holds a few counts of this clonotype. The chain uses TRBV29-1 and TRBJ2-7, with D unclear. The CDR3 spans 13 residues. Between the trimmed V and J ends, which lost 5 bases and 3 bases, there was a span of 14 bases. The germline CDR1 and CDR2 sequences are SQVTM and ANQGSEA. CDR3 bases: TGCAGCGTTACGCGACCCAACGGCTACGAGCAGTACTTC. This sequence encodes CSVTRPNGYEQYF.

The gene calls are TRBV11-1 and TRBJ2-7; perhaps TRBD2 as D (7 bases). Trimming cost V 5 bases and J 3 bases, with 17 bases left between them. The CDR3 runs 15 residues. The germline V gene encodes CDR1 SGHAT and CDR2 FQDESV (reference sequence). CDR3 residues: CASSPERDNNYEQYF. The CDR3 bases are TGTGCCAGCAGCCCAGAGCGGGACAACAACTACGAGCAGTACTTC.

In its sample, this clonotype was seen once. This sequence joins TRBV6-5 and TRBJ2-1; 7 nucleotides match TRBD2. Unmatched junction bases numbered 10, after V lost 0 bases and J lost 8 bases. The CDR3 is 16 residues long. Germline CDR1 is MNHEY and CDR2 is SVGAGI. CDR3 in amino acids: CASSYSGGSTSDEQFF. In DNA, the CDR3 is TGTGCCAGCAGTTACTCGGGCGGGAGTACGTCTGATGAGCAGTTCTTC.

This sequence joins TRBV2 and TRBJ1-2; D might be TRBD1 (5 bases). Trimming removed 5 bases at V and 7 bases at J, with 17 bases between. CDR3 length: 14 amino acids. CDR1 is SNHLY and CDR2 is FYNNEI in the germline V gene. The CDR3 here is CASSPGTEVSGYTF. The CDR3 nucleotides are TGTGCCAGCAGTCCCGGGACGGAAGTCAGTGGCTACACCTTC. Based on the CDR3 plus reference TRBV2 and TRBJ1-2, the full variable domain is EPEVTQTPSHQVTQMGQEVILRCVPISNHLYFYWYRQILGQKVEFLVSFYNNEISEKSEIFDDQFSVERPDGSNFTLKIRSTKLEDSAMYFCASSPGTEVSGYTFGSGTRLTVV.

The table lists this clonotype with a few counts. The chain links TRBV6-2 or TRBV6-3 to TRBJ2-5, with 8 bases that match TRBD2. CDR3 length: 17 residues. V shed 0 bases, J shed 3 bases, and the junction held 9 bases outside the gene matches. Per the germline V gene, CDR1 is MNHEY and CDR2 is SVGEGT. The CDR3 DNA follows: TGTGCCAGCAGTTACTCGCCTAGCGGGTTCCATGAAGAGACCCAGTACTTC. Protein: CASSYSPSGFHEETQYF.

The chain carries TRBV6-5 and TRBJ1-5, with TRBD1 matching over 10 bases. The germline CDR1 and CDR2 sequences are MNHEY and SVGAGI. The V and J ends lost 6 bases and 7 bases, in that order; junction bases with no gene match: 9. The CDR3 runs 15 residues. The CDR3 DNA follows: TGTGCCAGCAGCCGGACAGGGGGGTTGAGCCAGCCCCAGCATTTT. This encodes CASSRTGGLSQPQHF.

The chain couples TRBV18 to TRBJ2-5; D is undetermined. The germline CDR1 and CDR2 sequences are KGHSH and LQKENI. The V and J ends lost 0 bases and 5 bases respectively, with 4 bases between them. There are 12 residues in the CDR3. The CDR3 nucleotides are TGTGCCAGCTCACCACCGAGGGAGACCCAGTACTTC. Amino acid sequence: CASSPPRETQYF. Drawing the rest from reference TRBV18 and TRBJ2-5, the complete variable domain is NAGVMQNPRHLVRRRGQEARLRCSPMKGHSHVYWYRQLPEEGLKFMVYLQKENIIDESGMPKERFSAEFPKEGPSILRIQQVVRGDSAAYFCASSPPRETQYFGPGTRLLVL.

This clonotype has a handful of counts. The V call is TRBV27, the J call TRBJ2-6; D ambiguous. Germline-derived CDR1 and CDR2 are MNHEY and SMNVEV (reference sequence). The germline V and J ends were trimmed by 4 bases and 0 bases, with 7 bases remaining between them. CDR3 length: 15 amino acids. DNA for the CDR3: TGTGCCAGCAGTTCTGGAACCTCTGGGGCCAACGTCCTGACTTTC. Translation: CASSSGTSGANVLTF. The variable domain in full, completed from reference TRBV27 and TRBJ2-6, reads EAQVTQNPRYLITVTGKKLTVTCSQNMNHEYMSWYRQDPGLGLRQIYYSMNVEVTDKGDVPEGYKVSRKEKRNFPLILESPSPNQTSLYFCASSSGTSGANVLTFGAGSRLTVL.

The chain has TRBV29-1 and TRBJ1-1; D unresolved. V shed 0 bases and J shed 0 bases, with 8 bases lying between them. Germline lookup yields CDR1 SQVTM and CDR2 ANQGSEA. The CDR3 runs 14 residues. CDR3 nucleotide sequence: TGCAGCGTTGAAGAGAGGGTCATGAACACTGAAGCTTTCTTT. Amino acid sequence: CSVEERVMNTEAFF.

The chain couples TRBV7-2 to TRBJ2-5, with 7 bases matching TRBD1. Trimming took 3 bases from V and 0 from J; bases not matched to a gene: 4. Per the germline V gene, CDR1 is SGHTA and CDR2 is FQGNSA. This CDR3 spans 15 amino acids. CDR3 nucleotides: TGTGCCAGCAGCTTTCCGACAGGGTACCAAGAGACCCAGTACTTC. Translating it yields CASSFPTGYQETQYF.

The chain employs TRBV5-6 and TRBJ2-1; no firm D call. V was clipped by 4 bases and J by 5 bases, with 10 bases between them. The CDR3 runs to 13 residues. CDR1 and CDR2 from the germline V gene are SGHDT and YYEEEE. CDR3 loop: CASSLSRDNEQFF. Here the CDR3 DNA reads TGTGCCAGCAGCCTATCTAGGGACAATGAGCAGTTCTTC.

The V and J genes are TRBV18 and TRBJ2-7, with TRBD1 matching 7 bases. Germline lookup yields CDR1 KGHSH and CDR2 LQKENI. V trimming: 4 bases; J trimming: 4 bases; junction bases outside the gene matches: 4. This CDR3 contains 13 residues. The CDR3 nucleotides are TGTGCCAGCTCACTGGGACAGCAGTACGAGCAGTACGTC. Its protein product is CASSLGQQYEQYV.

The gene calls are TRBV30 and TRBJ2-7, with D perhaps given as TRBD1 or TRBD2 (5 bases each). CDR1 and CDR2 from the germline V gene are GTSNPN and SVGIG (reference sequence). This CDR3 region has 14 residues. Trimming took 1 base from V and 4 from J, leaving 14 bases between them. This CDR3 reads CAWSAQTGAYEQYF. CDR3 in DNA: TGTGCCTGGAGTGCTCAAACCGGGGCATACGAGCAGTACTTC.

The V call is TRBV12-3 or TRBV12-4, the J call TRBJ2-6; the D gene could be TRBD1 or TRBD2 (5 bases each). With 10 bases removed from V and 4 bases from J, the gap between germline ends came to 20 bases. This CDR3 is built from 16 residues. CDR3 in amino acids: CAIPLAVGVGANVLTF. The CDR3 bases are TGTGCCATTCCCCTGGCGGTGGGGGTAGGGGCCAACGTCCTGACTTTC.

The CDR3: CASSKSSGTSSYNEQFF. The CDR3 nucleotides are TGTGCCAGCTCAAAATCTAGCGGGACCTCTTCCTACAATGAGCAGTTCTTC. The genes are TRBV18 and TRBJ2-1; 9 bases are a match to TRBD2. Germline V gene data show CDR1 as KGHSH and CDR2 as LQKENI. The CDR3 totals 17 residues. J gave up 1 base and V 5 bases, and 9 bases lay outside the gene matches.

This sequence joins TRBV29-1 and TRBJ2-3; no definite D call. This CDR3 is 12 amino acids long. The germline V gene encodes CDR1 SQVTM and CDR2 ANQGSEA. V was shortened by 5 bases and J by 0 bases, with 6 bases between the two germline ends. CDR3 DNA: TGCAGCGTTCTCGAAAGCACAGATACGCAGTATTTT. The encoded protein is CSVLESTDTQYF.

The CDR3 DNA reads as TGTGCCAGCAGTACCGGGACAGGGGGCCGGTACACCGGGGAGCTGTTTTTT. Translated, it gives CASSTGTGGRYTGELFF. The V call is TRBV5-6, the J call TRBJ2-2, with 12 positions matching TRBD1. Germline lookup yields CDR1 SGHDT and CDR2 YYEEEE. V was pared by 5 bases and J by 3 bases, with 8 bases of the junction left unmatched. This CDR3 has 17 residues.

The rearrangement uses TRBV30 and TRBJ2-1; D unclear. Germline loops: CDR1 GTSNPN, CDR2 SVGIG (reference sequence). V was clipped by 2 bases and J by 9 bases, with 8 bases between them. This CDR3 region has 11 residues. Here the CDR3 reads CAWSRVGEQFF. In DNA form, the CDR3 reads TGTGCCTGGAGTAGGGTAGGTGAGCAGTTCTTC.

This sequence joins TRBV7-6 and TRBJ2-7; 10 nucleotides line up with TRBD1. Unmatched junction bases numbered 19, after V lost 5 bases and J lost 6 bases. Germline V gene sequence: CDR1 SGHVS, CDR2 FNYEAQ. CDR3 length: 18 residues. The CDR3 DNA follows: TGTGCCAGCAGCCCCCGGTTCACGACAGGGGGCTTAATCGGCGAGCAGTACTTC. Its translation is CASSPRFTTGGLIGEQYF.

This clonotype was observed a few times. This sequence joins TRBV19 and TRBJ1-2, with TRBD1 identical over 9 bases. Trimming removed 7 bases from V and 6 bases from J; junction bases left unmatched: 12. Per germline, CDR1 LNHDA and CDR2 SQIVND (reference sequence). The CDR3 loop spans 15 amino acids. The CDR3 region has the DNA TGTGCCAGTATCCCAATCTCCGGGACAGGGCATGGCTACACCTTC. Protein product: CASIPISGTGHGYTF.

This clonotype was seen a handful of times. The rearrangement joins TRBV27 to TRBJ2-3; TRBD2 agrees at 16 bases. This CDR3 is built from 15 residues. V gave up 5 bases and J gave up 9 bases; unmatched junction bases: 5. Germline CDR1 and CDR2: MNHEY and SMNVEV (reference sequence). The DNA for the CDR3 is TGTGCCAGCAGTACGGGACTAGCGGGAGGGCGGACGCAGTATTTT. It specifies CASSTGLAGGRTQYF.

V and J are TRBV12-3 or TRBV12-4 and TRBJ1-1; no clear D. The CDR3 covers 15 residues. V was trimmed by 6 bases and J by 1 base, leaving 15 bases between them. CDR3: CASRDHGFENTEAFF. CDR3 nucleotides: TGTGCCAGCAGGGACCACGGGTTCGAGAACACTGAAGCTTTCTTT.

The chain couples TRBV11-2 to TRBJ2-1; D is unresolved. This CDR3 contains 14 residues. Trimming shortened V by 2 bases and J by 5 bases, and 10 bases separated the two germline ends. Germline V gene data show CDR1 as SGHAT and CDR2 as FQNNGV. CDR3 in DNA: TGTGCCAGCAGCTTAAGGTCCTACGACAATGAGCAGTTCTTC. Translated, it gives CASSLRSYDNEQFF.

The chain recombines TRBV29-1 with TRBJ2-7, with TRBD2 matching 7 bases. The germline V gene has CDR1 SQVTM and CDR2 ANQGSEA. J lost 3 bases, V lost 5 bases, and 7 bases had no gene match. This CDR3 has 13 residues. CDR3 loop: CSVPERELYEQYV. The CDR3 region has the DNA TGCAGCGTTCCTGAGCGGGAACTCTACGAGCAGTACGTC.

The gene calls are TRBV28 and TRBJ1-3; the match to TRBD1 covers 12 bases. There are 16 residues in the CDR3. The V gene's germline CDR1 is MDHEN and CDR2 SYDVKM. Trimming at V came to 4 bases and at J to 3 bases, leaving 4 bases not matched to a gene. In DNA, the CDR3 is TGTGCCAGCAGTTGGGGACAGGGGGCGGTTGGAAACACCATATATTTT. It codes for CASSWGQGAVGNTIYF.

The V gene is TRBV11-2, the J gene TRBJ2-1; D uncertain. The CDR3 is 12 residues long. Trimming cost V 0 bases and J 8 bases, with 5 bases left between them. Per the germline V gene, CDR1 is SGHAT and CDR2 is FQNNGV. CDR3 coding DNA: TGTGCCAGCAGCTTAGATAAGTATGAGCAGTTCTTC. It yields the protein CASSLDKYEQFF.

The chain combines TRBV6-2 or TRBV6-3 with TRBJ2-1; 12 nucleotides align to TRBD2. The CDR3 is 15 residues long. Germline V lookup: CDR1 MNHEY, CDR2 SVGEGT. V was clipped by 7 bases and J by 7 bases; unmatched bases: 8. The CDR3 nucleotides read TGTGCCAGCACCCCTCTAGCGGGAGGGAGGAATGAGCAGTTCTTC. This gives the protein CASTPLAGGRNEQFF.

This chain joins TRBV2 and TRBJ2-7; D could derive from TRBD1 or TRBD2 (5 bases each). Germline V gene lookup returns CDR1 SNHLY and CDR2 FYNNEI. The V and J ends lost 2 bases and 5 bases respectively, with 7 bases between them. The CDR3 has 12 residues. The CDR3 reads CASSEWGNEQYF. The CDR3 DNA sequence: TGTGCCAGCAGTGAATGGGGGAACGAGCAGTACTTC.